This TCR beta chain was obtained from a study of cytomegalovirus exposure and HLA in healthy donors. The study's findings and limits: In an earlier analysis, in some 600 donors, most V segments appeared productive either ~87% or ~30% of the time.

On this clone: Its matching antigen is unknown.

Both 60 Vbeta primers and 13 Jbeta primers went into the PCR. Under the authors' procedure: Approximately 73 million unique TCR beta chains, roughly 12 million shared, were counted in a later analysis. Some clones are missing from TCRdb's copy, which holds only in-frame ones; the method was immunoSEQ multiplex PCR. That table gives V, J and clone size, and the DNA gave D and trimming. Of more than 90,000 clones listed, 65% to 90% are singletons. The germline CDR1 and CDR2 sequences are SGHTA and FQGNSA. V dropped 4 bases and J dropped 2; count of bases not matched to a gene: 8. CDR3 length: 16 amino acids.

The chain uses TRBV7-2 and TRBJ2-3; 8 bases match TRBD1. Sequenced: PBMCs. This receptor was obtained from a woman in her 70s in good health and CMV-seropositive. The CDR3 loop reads CASSSLTGAITDTQYF. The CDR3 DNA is TGTGCCAGCAGCTCTTTGACAGGGGCAATCACAGATACGCAGTATTTT.